Listed below are T cell receptor beta chains from one sample, sequenced in a study of blood T cells in healthy people across ages. Each CDR3 protein is one row after TCRdb ran MiXCR on the 5' RACE reads. The data contain roughly 680,000 distinct CDR3 sequences, over 20% of them seen just once; the ten biggest clones take up approximately 3.6%. Sequencing input: blood. The receptors come from a man between 65 and 79 years old in good health. Both conserved end residues are part of each CDR3. A D gene is named only where the DNA matches it firmly. Size is stated for part of the rows, as once, few or many counts, or as a class when the clone is expanded.

D gene,V gene,J gene,clone size,CDR3 protein,CDR3 DNA
TRBD2,TRBV20-1,TRBJ2-1,-,CSASGRGSRDNEQFF,TGCAGTGCTAGCGGACGCGGGAGTCGCGACAATGAGCAGTTCTTC
-,TRBV12-3/TRBV12-4,TRBJ1-1,-,CASRYLNTEAFF,TGTGCCAGCAGGTATCTGAACACTGAAGCTTTCTTT
-,TRBV15,TRBJ2-3,-,CATSRGVGRDTDTQYF,TGTGCCACCAGCAGGGGGGTTGGCCGAGACACAGATACGCAGTATTTT
-,TRBV20-1,TRBJ2-5,few,CSASWALQETQYF,TGCAGTGCTAGTTGGGCTCTCCAAGAGACCCAGTACTTC
-,TRBV2,TRBJ2-5,-,CASSANRPRETQYF,TGTGCCAGCAGTGCAAACAGGCCTCGAGAGACCCAGTACTTC
TRBD2,TRBV7-2,TRBJ2-1,-,CASARASGSSNEQFF,TGTGCCAGCGCCAGGGCTAGCGGGAGCAGTAATGAGCAGTTCTTC
-,TRBV3-1,TRBJ2-7,many,CASSQGLGYEQYF,TGTGCCAGCAGCCAAGGACTAGGGTACGAGCAGTACTTC
TRBD1,TRBV4-1,TRBJ1-1,many,CASSLQDRIDTEAFF,TGCGCCAGCAGCCTCCAGGACAGGATAGACACTGAAGCTTTCTTT
TRBD1,TRBV2,TRBJ2-2,few,CASSLLGQANTGELFF,TGTGCCAGCAGTTTACTAGGACAGGCGAACACCGGGGAGCTGTTTTTT
-,TRBV12-3/TRBV12-4,TRBJ2-2,few,CASRRQEVTGELFF,TGTGCCAGCAGGCGGCAGGAGGTCACCGGGGAGCTGTTTTTT
-,TRBV28,TRBJ2-7,-,CASAPDSYEQYF,TGTGCCAGCGCCCCCGACTCCTACGAGCAGTACTTC
TRBD1,TRBV18,TRBJ2-1,-,CASSPQLTGNNEQFF,TGTGCCAGCTCACCACAATTGACAGGGAACAATGAGCAGTTCTTC
-,TRBV20-1,TRBJ1-5,few,CSATDGNQPQHF,TGCAGTGCTACCGACGGAAATCAGCCCCAGCATTTT
-,TRBV12-3/TRBV12-4,TRBJ2-7,few,CASSSTSGGLVYEQYF,TGTGCCAGCAGCTCAACCTCAGGGGGGCTAGTGTACGAGCAGTACTTC
TRBD1,TRBV5-1,TRBJ2-7,few,CASSTGPGQGSYEQYF,TGCGCCAGCAGCACCGGACCGGGACAGGGCTCCTACGAGCAGTACTTC
TRBD2,TRBV5-4,TRBJ2-1,-,CASSLGGTSAYNEQFF,TGTGCCAGCAGCTTGGGGGGGACTAGCGCGTACAATGAGCAGTTCTTC
TRBD1,TRBV7-9,TRBJ1-4,-,CASRETGGNEKLFF,TGTGCCAGCAGAGAAACAGGGGGCAATGAAAAACTGTTTTTT